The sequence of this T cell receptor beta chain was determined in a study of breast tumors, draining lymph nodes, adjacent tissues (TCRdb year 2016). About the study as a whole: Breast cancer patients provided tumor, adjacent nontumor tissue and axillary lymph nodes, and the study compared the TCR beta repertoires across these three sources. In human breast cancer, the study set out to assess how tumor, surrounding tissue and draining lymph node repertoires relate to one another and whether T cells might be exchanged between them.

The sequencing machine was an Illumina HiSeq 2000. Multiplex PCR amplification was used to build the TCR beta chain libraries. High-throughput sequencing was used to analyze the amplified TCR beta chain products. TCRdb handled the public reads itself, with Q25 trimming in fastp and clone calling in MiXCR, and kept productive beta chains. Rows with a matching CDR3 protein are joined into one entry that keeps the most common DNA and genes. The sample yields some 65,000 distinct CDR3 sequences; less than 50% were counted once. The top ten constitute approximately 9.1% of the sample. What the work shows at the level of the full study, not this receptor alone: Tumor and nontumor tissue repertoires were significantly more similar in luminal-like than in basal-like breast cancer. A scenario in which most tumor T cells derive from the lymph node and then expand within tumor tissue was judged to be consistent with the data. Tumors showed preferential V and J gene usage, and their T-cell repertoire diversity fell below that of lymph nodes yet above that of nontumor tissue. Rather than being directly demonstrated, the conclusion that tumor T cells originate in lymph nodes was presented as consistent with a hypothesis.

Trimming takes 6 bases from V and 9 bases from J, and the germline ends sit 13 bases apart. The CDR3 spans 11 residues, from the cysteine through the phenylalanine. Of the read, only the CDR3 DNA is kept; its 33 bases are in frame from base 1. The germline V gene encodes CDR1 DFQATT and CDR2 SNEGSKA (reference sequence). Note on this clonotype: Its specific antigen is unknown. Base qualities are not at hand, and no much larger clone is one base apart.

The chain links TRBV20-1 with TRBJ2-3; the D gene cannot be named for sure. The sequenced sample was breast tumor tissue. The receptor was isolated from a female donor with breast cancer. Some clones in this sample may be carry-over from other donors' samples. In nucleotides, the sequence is TGCAGTGCCTTGCCCCCAAGCACGCAGTATTTT. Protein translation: CSALPPSTQYF.